The rows below give T cell receptor beta chains drawn from one sample of a study of T-cell memory formation after mild COVID-19. TCRdb analysed the 5' RACE reads with MiXCR anew, one entry per CDR3 protein. The table records 470,000 or so distinct CDR3 sequences, roughly 18% of them present only once. The sequencing input was PBMCs or a T cell subset sorted from them (not recorded which). Receptors originate from a man aged 18-30 years who had mild COVID-19 (a few samples of this study predate the infection). Cell type and time point are not known. Each CDR3 is given with its conserved first and last residue. The D gene is left open where the match is weak. A row's size may be missing; if present it is once, few, many or a size class.

clone_size: few
j_call: TRBJ1-3
v_call: TRBV12-3/TRBV12-4
d_call: .
cdr3_nt: TGTGCCAGCAGTTCCACCTCTGGAAACACCATATATTTT
cdr3_aa: CASSSTSGNTIYF

clone_size: many
j_call: TRBJ2-2
v_call: TRBV19
d_call: .
cdr3_nt: TGTGCCAGTAGTATAGTCTCGAGCACCGGGGAGCTGTTTTTT
cdr3_aa: CASSIVSSTGELFF

clone_size: .
j_call: TRBJ2-1
v_call: TRBV7-8
d_call: .
cdr3_nt: TGTGCCAGCAGCCGACCCCGGAATTCATACAATGAGCAGTTCTTC
cdr3_aa: CASSRPRNSYNEQFF

clone_size: .
j_call: TRBJ2-1
v_call: TRBV4-2
d_call: .
cdr3_nt: TGTGCCAGCAGCCAAGAGGAGCTAGCGTTTCGCGAGCAGTTCTTC
cdr3_aa: CASSQEELAFREQFF

clone_size: few
j_call: TRBJ2-1
v_call: TRBV7-2
d_call: .
cdr3_nt: TGTGCCAGCAGCTTTAACGGTTATGAGCAGTTCTTC
cdr3_aa: CASSFNGYEQFF

clone_size: .
j_call: TRBJ2-7
v_call: TRBV5-1
d_call: TRBD1
cdr3_nt: TGCGCCAGCCACCGGGACAGTACCTACGAGCAGTACTTC
cdr3_aa: CASHRDSTYEQYF

clone_size: few
j_call: TRBJ1-2
v_call: TRBV12-3/TRBV12-4
d_call: .
cdr3_nt: TGTGCCAGCAGTTCGGCAGCGATCTATGGCTACACCTTC
cdr3_aa: CASSSAAIYGYTF

clone_size: few
j_call: TRBJ2-2
v_call: TRBV6-6
d_call: TRBD2
cdr3_nt: TGTGCCAGCAGTTACTCCTGGGGGGGATCCGGGGAGCTGTTTTTT
cdr3_aa: CASSYSWGGSGELFF

clone_size: few
j_call: TRBJ1-2
v_call: TRBV12-3/TRBV12-4
d_call: .
cdr3_nt: TGTGCCAGCAGTTTGGGCGCCCTTGGGAGATATGGCTACACCTTC
cdr3_aa: CASSLGALGRYGYTF

clone_size: .
j_call: TRBJ2-1
v_call: TRBV29-1
d_call: .
cdr3_nt: TGCAGCGCTGCGCCTGGGGTTGCAAGCTACAATGAGCAGTTCTTC
cdr3_aa: CSAAPGVASYNEQFF

clone_size: few
j_call: TRBJ1-1
v_call: TRBV6-6
d_call: .
cdr3_nt: TGTGCCAGCACTAACACCGACAGTGAAGCTTTCTTT
cdr3_aa: CASTNTDSEAFF

clone_size: few
j_call: TRBJ2-1
v_call: TRBV4-1
d_call: .
cdr3_nt: TGCGCCAGCAGCCAGCAGGGGTACTACAATGAGCAGTTCTTC
cdr3_aa: CASSQQGYYNEQFF

clone_size: .
j_call: TRBJ1-6
v_call: TRBV4-2
d_call: TRBD1
cdr3_nt: TGTGCCAGCAGCCACTTCCAGGGGGGCGACCATTATAATTCACCCCTCCACTTT
cdr3_aa: CASSHFQGGDHYNSPLHF

clone_size: .
j_call: TRBJ2-7
v_call: TRBV5-1
d_call: .
cdr3_nt: TGCGCCAGCAGCTTGGCCGGGCCCTCCTACGAGCAGTACTTC
cdr3_aa: CASSLAGPSYEQYF

clone_size: few
j_call: TRBJ2-5
v_call: TRBV10-3
d_call: .
cdr3_nt: TGTGCCATCAGCCGGGACAACCAAGAGACCCAGTACTTC
cdr3_aa: CAISRDNQETQYF